Below are 20 T cell receptor beta chains sequenced from a single sample in a study of T-cell memory formation after mild COVID-19. TCRdb fed the 5' RACE reads into MiXCR, producing one record per CDR3 protein. The sample lists 70,000 to 95,000 distinct CDR3 sequences, roughly 13% occurring once. Sequenced sample: PBMCs or a T cell subset sorted from them (not recorded which). The receptors originated from a man aged 18 to 35 who had mild COVID-19 (a few samples of this study predate the infection). Cell type and time point are not known.

This chain connects TRBV7-9 to TRBJ2-5, with D perhaps matching TRBD2 (5 bases). The CDR3 length is 15 residues. Germline V gives CDR1 SEHNR, CDR2 FQNEAQ (reference sequence). Trimming took 6 bases from V and 0 from J, leaving 14 bases between them. The CDR3: CASRLPAVYQETQYF. The CDR3, as DNA: TGTGCCAGCAGATTGCCAGCGGTGTACCAAGAGACCCAGTACTTC. The full variable domain, in which reference TRBV7-9 and TRBJ2-5 provide the parts outside the CDR3, is DTGVSQNPRHKITKRGQNVTFRCDPISEHNRLYWYRQTLGQGPEFLTYFQNEAQLEKSRLLSDRFSAERPKGSFSTLEIQRTEQGDSAMYLCASRLPAVYQETQYFGPGTRLLVL.

This clonotype was counted between two and nine times. The chain has TRBV20-1 and TRBJ1-5; TRBD1 matches at 9 bases. In germline, CDR1 is DFQATT, CDR2 SNEGSKA (reference sequence). The CDR3 covers 13 residues. V lost 5 bases and J lost 6; bases outside the gene matches: 5. The CDR3: CSARDREAQPQHF. As DNA, the CDR3 is TGCAGTGCTCGGGACAGGGAGGCTCAGCCCCAGCATTTT.

The CDR3 loop reads CASSLAGRVTDTQYF. The CDR3 bases are TGCGCCAGCAGCTTGGCCGGCAGGGTAACAGATACGCAGTATTTT. The gene calls are TRBV5-1 and TRBJ2-3; possible D gene TRBD1, 5 bases. Germline CDR1 reads SGHRS; CDR2 reads YFSETQ. Trimming took 0 bases from V and 3 from J, leaving 11 bases between them. The CDR3 sequence is 15 residues long.

The chain uses TRBV9 and TRBJ2-3, with 8 positions matching TRBD2. Germline V gene lookup returns CDR1 SGDLS and CDR2 YYNGEE. This CDR3 is built from 13 residues. With V trimmed by 7 bases and J by 6 bases, 7 bases remained unmatched. Written as DNA, the CDR3 is TGTGCCAGCTCAGGACTAGCTGGGGATACGCAGTATTTT. This translates into CASSGLAGDTQYF.

The chain joins TRBV3-1 to TRBJ1-6; D call uncertain. With 3 bases removed from V and 7 bases from J, the gap between germline ends came to 10 bases. Germline V gene sequence: CDR1 LGHDT, CDR2 YNNKEL (reference sequence). This CDR3 contains 14 residues. CDR3 nucleotide sequence: TGTGCCAGCAGCCAGTGGAAAGGGAATTCACCCCTCCACTTT. This sequence encodes CASSQWKGNSPLHF.

The rearrangement joins TRBV27 to TRBJ2-7; weak D call: TRBD1 (6 bases). V dropped 5 bases and J dropped 2 bases, with 13 bases sitting between them. Germline assignment: CDR1 MNHEY and CDR2 SMNVEV (reference sequence). The CDR3 runs 14 residues. CDR3 region: CASSLARGPYEQYF. The CDR3 DNA reads as TGTGCCAGCAGTCTAGCCAGGGGCCCCTACGAGCAGTACTTC.

This clonotype was seen ten or more times. The chain links TRBV6-4 to TRBJ1-1; the D gene is possibly TRBD1 (5 bases). Deletions cut 7 bases from V and 6 bases from J, with 21 bases between. The CDR3 has 15 residues. Germline CDR1 and CDR2: MRHNA and SNTAGT. The CDR3 reads CASKAQEEGAAEAFF. The CDR3 DNA is TGTGCCAGCAAAGCACAGGAGGAAGGGGCCGCTGAAGCTTTCTTT.

CDR3 coding DNA: TGTGCCAGCAGAGCAACAGGGAGCGGTAGCAATCAGCCCCAGCATTTT. It yields the protein CASRATGSGSNQPQHF. The chain carries TRBV2 and TRBJ1-5, with D tentatively TRBD1 (6 bases). Germline CDR1 reads SNHLY; CDR2 reads FYNNEI. Trimming took off 6 bases at V and 0 bases at J, with 15 bases between the two ends. The CDR3 contains 16 residues.

This clonotype was observed a handful of times. The genes are TRBV29-1 and TRBJ2-1; D may be TRBD2 (6 bases). Germline V lookup: CDR1 SQVTM, CDR2 ANQGSEA. Trimming shortened V by 2 bases and J by 6 bases, and 17 bases separated the two germline ends. CDR3 size: 15 residues. CDR3: CSVESAVTRTNEQFF. DNA for the CDR3: TGCAGCGTTGAATCAGCCGTGACTAGGACCAATGAGCAGTTCTTC.

The chain is built from TRBV10-3 and TRBJ1-5; D perhaps matches TRBD1 (5 bases). Trimming pared 6 bases from V and 6 bases from J, leaving 18 bases between. Germline V gene lookup returns CDR1 ENHRY and CDR2 SYGVKD. The CDR3 runs to 15 residues. The CDR3 loop reads CAIRSDRGAAQPQHF. The CDR3 bases are TGTGCCATCAGGTCCGACAGAGGGGCGGCTCAGCCCCAGCATTTT.

The V gene is TRBV5-1, the J gene TRBJ1-1; D perhaps matches TRBD1 (5 bases). The CDR3 runs 14 residues. Germline CDR1 SGHRS, CDR2 YFSETQ. Trimming removed 1 base at V and 3 bases at J, with 10 bases between. The CDR3 loop reads CASSLLRGDTEAFF. The CDR3 DNA is TGCGCCAGCAGCTTGCTTCGGGGGGACACTGAAGCTTTCTTT.

Many counts were recorded for this clonotype. The rearrangement links TRBV14 to TRBJ2-1, with 12 bases matching TRBD2. V shed 5 bases, J shed 5 bases, and the junction held 10 bases outside the gene matches. This CDR3 comprises 17 residues. Germline V gives CDR1 SGHDN, CDR2 FVKESK. CDR3 bases: TGTGCCAGCAGCACGACTAGCGGGGGTAGTGGGAACAATGAGCAGTTCTTC. This translates into CASSTTSGGSGNNEQFF.

CDR3 residues: CAIHRDRDNEQFF. The CDR3 DNA reads as TGTGCCATCCACCGGGACAGAGACAATGAGCAGTTCTTC. The rearrangement links TRBV6-2 or TRBV6-3 to TRBJ2-1; 7 bases line up with TRBD1. The CDR3 is made up of 13 amino acids. After removal of 10 bases from V and 5 bases from J, the junction contained 8 bases not matched to a gene. The V gene's germline CDR1 is MNHEY and CDR2 SVGEGT.

About this clonotype: Germline and junction disagree at one end, which may indicate a read error. The J gene is TRBJ2-7, the V gene TRBV20-1; D perhaps matches TRBD2 (5 bases). From germline, CDR1 is DFQATT and CDR2 SNEGSKA (reference sequence). The CDR3 extends over 14 amino acids. CDR3 in DNA: TGCAGTGCTAGACGGACCGGGAAAATCTACGAGCAGCACTTC. Translation: CSARRTGKIYEQHF.

This clonotype was recorded a few times. The chain recombines TRBV3-1 with TRBJ1-2, with 8 bases identical to TRBD1. Germline V CDR1 and CDR2: LGHDT, YNNKEL (reference sequence). The CDR3 sequence is 21 residues long. V trimming: 1 base; J trimming: 7 bases; junction bases outside the gene matches: 26. DNA of the CDR3: TGTGCCAGCAGCCAAGTTCCATGTTTCGCGGGACAGGATTGGTCCCATTGTGGCTACACCTTC. It codes for CASSQVPCFAGQDWSHCGYTF.

This chain uses TRBV11-2 with TRBJ1-4; 8 bases match TRBD1. Losses at the gene ends were 5 bases for V and 0 bases for J; bases not matched to a gene: 8. The CDR3 loop spans 17 amino acids. Germline V gene sequence: CDR1 SGHAT, CDR2 FQNNGV. The CDR3 coding sequence is TGTGCCAGCAGCAAGTGGACAGGGATGTCAACTAATGAAAAACTGTTTTTT. Protein sequence: CASSKWTGMSTNEKLFF.

The genes are TRBV18 and TRBJ2-3; 8 bases align to TRBD1. Germline assignment: CDR1 KGHSH and CDR2 LQKENI. The V segment lost 2 bases and the J segment 4 bases; nucleotides outside the gene matches: 2. The CDR3 length is 14 residues. Here the CDR3 reads CASSPKDRADTQYF. CDR3 coding DNA: TGTGCCAGCTCACCAAAGGACAGGGCAGATACGCAGTATTTT.

This clonotype was picked up a small number of times. The chain's CDR3 is CASSPGGSYEQYV. CDR3 DNA: TGTGCCAGCAGTCCGGGCGGTTCCTACGAGCAGTACGTC. The chain links TRBV6-6 to TRBJ2-7, with unresolved D. CDR1 is MNHNY, CDR2 SVGAGI, per germline (reference sequence). V was trimmed by 5 bases and J by 1 base, leaving 9 bases between them. The CDR3 contains 13 residues.

Here the CDR3 reads CSSFGAPPPPETQYF. The CDR3, as DNA: TGTTCAAGTTTCGGGGCCCCACCCCCCCCAGAGACCCAGTACTTC. The chain employs TRBV2 and TRBJ2-5, with D possibly being TRBD1 or TRBD2 (5 bases each). Per germline, CDR1 SNHLY and CDR2 FYNNEI. The CDR3 has 15 amino acids.

A few counts support this clonotype. The chain is built from TRBV5-1 and TRBJ2-2; 10 bases are a match to TRBD2. V shed 4 bases, J shed 4 bases, and the junction held 13 bases outside the gene matches. There are 18 residues in the CDR3. Germline assignment: CDR1 SGHRS and CDR2 YFSETQ. The CDR3 sequence: CASSETGTSDLGTGELFF. The CDR3 nucleotides are TGCGCCAGCAGCGAAACCGGGACTAGCGATTTGGGCACCGGGGAGCTGTTTTTT.